The rows below give T cell receptor beta chains drawn from one sample of a study of blood T cell repertoires in COVID-19. Clones were sequenced by immunoSEQ multiplex PCR, and TCRdb holds only the in-frame ones, with some missing. Here the sample spans 170,000 or so clones, around 87% being singletons. Sequenced input: peripheral blood. The source is a man in his forties with active or convalescent COVID-19. CDR3s include the opening cysteine and the closing phenylalanine or tryptophan. A D gene is named only where the DNA matches it firmly. The size field is filled for only some rows; it gives once, few, many or a size class.

D,V,size,J,DNA,CDR3
NA,TRBV28,NA,TRBJ2-5,TGTGCCAGCAGTTTGACTCCTACTAGACAAGAGACCCAGTACTTC,CASSLTPTRQETQYF
TRBD2,TRBV2,NA,TRBJ2-1,TGTGCCAGCAGTCCTACTAGCGGGGGTTACAATGAGCAGTTCTTC,CASSPTSGGYNEQFF
TRBD1,TRBV9,once,TRBJ1-1,TGTGCCAGCAGCGCAGGACAGGGGACAGTCTCCACTGAAGCTTTCTTT,CASSAGQGTVSTEAFF
NA,TRBV7-3,NA,TRBJ2-3,TGTGCCAGCAGCCCCGGACTTTCAGATACGCAGTATTTT,CASSPGLSDTQYF
NA,TRBV4-2,NA,TRBJ2-2,TGTGCCAGCAGCCAAGAATACAGGCGATACACCGGGGAGCTGTTTTTT,CASSQEYRRYTGELFF
NA,TRBV3-1/TRBV3-2,once,TRBJ2-2,TGTGCCAGCAGCCAAGACTTTAGCGGCCTCACCGGGGAGCTGTTTTTT,CASSQDFSGLTGELFF
TRBD1,TRBV28,NA,TRBJ2-1,TGTGCCAGCAGTTCACCCTCCCTGGACAGGGCCGGCGAGCAGTTCTTC,CASSSPSLDRAGEQFF
TRBD1,TRBV18,NA,TRBJ1-2,TGTGCCAGCTCACCCCCCGGACAGGGGAACTATGGCTACACCTTC,CASSPPGQGNYGYTF
NA,TRBV5-1,NA,TRBJ1-1,TGCGCCAGCAGCTTCGGTGGGAACACTGAAGCTTTCTTT,CASSFGGNTEAFF
TRBD1,TRBV5-8,NA,TRBJ1-4,TGTGCCAGCAGCTTGGCGGGACAGACGAATGAAAAACTGTTTTTT,CASSLAGQTNEKLFF
NA,TRBV19,NA,TRBJ1-6,TGTGCCAGTAGTATTGCGAGCTCCTATAATTCACCCCTCCACTTT,CASSIASSYNSPLHF
NA,TRBV12-3/TRBV12-4,NA,TRBJ2-7,TGTGCCAGCGCAGGAGGGGACTACGAGCAGTACTTC,CASAGGDYEQYF
NA,TRBV5-5,NA,TRBJ2-7,TGTGCCAGCAGCTTGGTGGACATCTACTACGAGCAGTACTTC,CASSLVDIYYEQYF
NA,TRBV12-5,NA,TRBJ1-5,TGTGCTAGTGCCGGGGGGGGCTTTCAGCCCCAGCATTTT,CASAGGGFQPQHF
TRBD2,TRBV7-9,NA,TRBJ2-3,TGTGCCAGCAGCCCCCCCTTGACTAGCGGGGTGACAGATACGCAGTATTTT,CASSPPLTSGVTDTQYF
NA,TRBV9,NA,TRBJ1-4,TGTGCCAGCAGCGCCTCAGGCGGGCCTAATGAAAAACTGTTTTTT,CASSASGGPNEKLFF